This T cell receptor (beta chain) was retrieved from a study of CD8+CD57+ T cells in acquired aplastic anemia. Whole-study context: Sorted cells (CD4+ and CD8+) yielded DNA amounts that averaged approximately 3.1 ug.

On this clonotype: Its specificity is unknown.

After removal of 6 bases from V and 6 bases from J, the junction contained 6 bases not matched to a gene. This CDR3 comprises 13 residues. CD8+CD57+ cell expansion, shown by flow cytometry, had occurred in the patients selected for sequencing. It was genomic DNA that served as the template for profiling TCR beta VDJ and CDR3. TCRdb reprocessed the reads via MiXCR and lists one record per CDR3 protein. The sample records around 200,000 distinct CDR3 sequences, 55% to 65% being singletons. The study's findings and limits: Overlap between patients and controls comprised roughly 30 CD8+ CDR3 sequences.

The TCR was taken from a human donor with aplastic anemia. The specimen sequenced was sorted CD4+, CD8+, or CD8+CD57+ T cells (not recorded which) from PBMCs. The rearrangement uses TRBV12-3 or TRBV12-4 and TRBJ1-2, with 8 positions matching TRBD1. CDR3 sequence reads: CASSRGQGHGYTF. CDR3 DNA sequence: TGTGCCAGCAGCCGCGGACAGGGTCATGGCTACACCTTC.